This T cell receptor (beta chain) was captured by sequencing in a study of blood T cell repertoires in COVID-19. Across the study: COVID-19 samples from acute and convalescent phases originated in the United States, Italy and Spain. PBMCs, B-cell-depleted T cells, or T cells provided the cDNA or gDNA that made up the material.

Original handling: Using reference gene primer amplification, nucleated cell counts were estimated. This table comes from immunoSEQ multiplex PCR, and its TCRdb copy is limited to in-frame clones, with some not included. D and trimming come from the DNA, and the V and J calls and clone size come from that table. The sample records hundreds of thousands of clones, 70% to 90% being singletons. The CDR3 is 19 residues long. V shed 5 bases and J shed 0 bases, with 25 bases lying between them. Germline V gene data show CDR1 as MNHNY and CDR2 as SVGAGI (reference sequence). Participants came from about two dozen US areas, aged about 18 to 89 years.

The material sequenced was PBMCs or T cells enriched from blood (not recorded which). The J gene is TRBJ1-2, the V gene TRBV6-6; weak D call: TRBD1 (6 bases). The clonotype originates from a woman aged 40 to 50 with acute COVID-19. CDR3: CASSPVGRGQIKSNYGYTF. CDR3 nucleotide sequence: TGTGCCAGCAGTCCCGTGGGCAGGGGACAAATTAAGTCTAACTATGGCTACACCTTC.